One sample yielded the 27 T cell receptor beta chains listed below, sequenced in a study of T cell changes during pregnancy in multiple sclerosis. This table comes from immunoSEQ multiplex PCR, and its TCRdb copy is limited to in-frame clones, with some not included. The sample has about 40,000 clones; approximately 92% are singletons. The sequencing used peripheral blood, collected before pregnancy. The origin of the receptors is a female donor with multiple sclerosis, enrolled in a pregnancy study.

CDR3 nucleotide sequence: TGCAGCATAAAGCGGGTGGAAGAGACCCAGTACTTC. Translated: CSIKRVEETQYF. J is TRBJ2-5 and V is TRBV29-1; TRBD2 might be the D (6 bases). CDR3 size: 12 residues. Germline V gene data show CDR1 as SQVTM and CDR2 as ANQGSEA. With 8 bases removed from V and 3 bases from J, the gap between germline ends came to 13 bases.

This rearrangement joins TRBV6-6 to TRBJ1-2, with 7 positions matching TRBD1. Trimming took 2 bases from V and 8 from J; bases not matched to a gene: 14. CDR3 length equals 16 residues. CDR1 MNHNY and CDR2 SVGAGI come from the germline V gene (reference sequence). The CDR3 coding sequence is TGTGCCAGCAGTTACCTCGCCCGGGACAGCCACGGAGGCTACACCTTC. Residues: CASSYLARDSHGGYTF.

The chain combines TRBV7-9 with TRBJ2-3, with D perhaps matching TRBD2 (6 bases). Germline CDR1 reads SEHNR; CDR2 reads FQNEAQ (reference sequence). V lost 3 bases, J lost 0 bases, and 10 bases lay in between. This CDR3 has 15 residues. The CDR3 nucleotides read TGTGCCAGCAGCTTGGAGGGATGGAGCACAGATACGCAGTATTTT. It translates to CASSLEGWSTDTQYF.

The V call is TRBV11-2, the J call TRBJ2-2, with D maybe TRBD2 (5 bases). CDR3 length: 16 residues. Germline lookup yields CDR1 SGHAT and CDR2 FQNNGV. With 5 bases removed from V and 1 base from J, the gap between germline ends came to 14 bases. This chain's CDR3 is CASSLLPGMNTGELFF. In nucleotides, the CDR3 is TGTGCCAGCAGCCTCCTCCCCGGGATGAACACCGGGGAGCTGTTTTTT.

J is TRBJ2-1 and V is TRBV7-2; perhaps TRBD1 as D (6 bases). In germline, CDR1 is SGHTA, CDR2 FQGNSA. The CDR3 is 15 residues long. V gave up 7 bases and J gave up 0 bases, with 13 bases separating them. The CDR3 loop is CASNPRGSSYNEQFF. CDR3 bases: TGTGCCAGCAACCCTAGGGGGAGCTCCTACAATGAGCAGTTCTTC.

The gene calls are TRBV2 and TRBJ2-3, with D tentatively TRBD1 (5 bases). V dropped 2 bases and J dropped 4 bases, with 7 bases sitting between them. The CDR3 loop spans 13 amino acids. The germline gives CDR1 SNHLY, CDR2 FYNNEI. For the CDR3, the DNA is TGTGCCAGCAGTGAACAGGGCTCAGATACGCAGTATTTT. This codes for CASSEQGSDTQYF. The whole variable domain, remainder taken from reference TRBV2 and TRBJ2-3, is EPEVTQTPSHQVTQMGQEVILRCVPISNHLYFYWYRQILGQKVEFLVSFYNNEISEKSEIFDDQFSVERPDGSNFTLKIRSTKLEDSAMYFCASSEQGSDTQYFGPGTRLTVL.

The rearrangement uses TRBV6-1 and TRBJ2-3; 10 nucleotides match TRBD2. V trimming: 2 bases; J trimming: 2 bases; junction bases outside the gene matches: 1. The CDR3 is 15 amino acids. Germline loops: CDR1 MNHNS, CDR2 SASEGT. In nucleotides, the CDR3 is TGTGCCAGCAGTGAACTAGCGGGAGCCACAGATACGCAGTATTTT. The encoded protein is CASSELAGATDTQYF.

The chain is built from TRBV10-1 and TRBJ2-7; no clear D gene. V was shortened by 3 bases and J by 7 bases, with 13 bases between the two germline ends. Germline CDR1 is WNHNN and CDR2 is SYGVQD (reference sequence). CDR3 size: 13 residues. The CDR3, as DNA: TGCGCCAGCAGTGAAAGTGACTTACGGGAGCAGTACTTC. It specifies CASSESDLREQYF.

The V gene is TRBV10-3, the J gene TRBJ2-3; D is uncertain. Germline lookup yields CDR1 ENHRY and CDR2 SYGVKD. V was shortened by 3 bases and J by 2 bases, with 3 bases between the two germline ends. CDR3 length: 12 amino acids. The DNA of the CDR3 is TGTGCCATCAGTGATCTCACAGATACGCAGTATTTT. It encodes CAISDLTDTQYF.

The V gene is TRBV2, the J gene TRBJ2-5, with 8 nucleotides matching TRBD1. V trimming: 7 bases; J trimming: 4 bases; junction bases outside the gene matches: 11. This CDR3 contains 15 residues. Germline-derived CDR1 and CDR2 are SNHLY and FYNNEI. CDR3 loop: CASISLDRAAETQYF. For the CDR3, the DNA is TGTGCCAGCATTTCGTTGGACAGGGCGGCAGAGACCCAGTACTTC.

The gene calls are TRBV2 and TRBJ2-5; TRBD1 aligns across 7 bases. The CDR3 loop spans 13 amino acids. Germline trimming cut 4 bases from V and 4 bases from J; bases unmatched to any gene: 3. Germline-derived CDR1 and CDR2 are SNHLY and FYNNEI. The CDR3 region has the DNA TGTGCCAGCAGTGTAGGGGACAGAGAGACCCAGTACTTC. Translating gives CASSVGDRETQYF.

The gene calls are TRBV10-3 and TRBJ1-5; TRBD1 matches at 7 bases. Germline trimming cut 7 bases from V and 6 bases from J; bases unmatched to any gene: 15. Germline values: CDR1 ENHRY, CDR2 SYGVKD. The CDR3 runs to 16 residues. The CDR3 nucleotides are TGTGCCATCACCAGGGTTGCGACAGGGCGGCGTCAGCCCCAGCATTTT. As protein: CAITRVATGRRQPQHF.

The chain employs TRBV6-5 and TRBJ2-3; 7 nucleotides agree with TRBD1. The germline V gene has CDR1 MNHEY and CDR2 SVGAGI. Trimming at V came to 0 bases and at J to 0 bases, leaving 3 bases not matched to a gene. CDR3 size: 16 residues. The CDR3 is CASSYSGQASTDTQYF. The CDR3 DNA reads TGTGCCAGCAGTTACTCCGGACAGGCTAGCACAGATACGCAGTATTTT.

J is TRBJ2-1 and V is TRBV6-5, with D unresolved. This CDR3 is built from 14 residues. The germline V gene has CDR1 MNHEY and CDR2 SVGAGI. The V end was cut by 2 bases, the J end by 7 bases, with 12 bases between. The CDR3 sequence: CASSYTDSANEQFF. CDR3 in DNA: TGTGCCAGCAGTTACACCGATAGTGCGAATGAGCAGTTCTTC.

This rearrangement joins TRBV18 to TRBJ2-5; D gene ambiguous. Trimming took off 8 bases at V and 2 bases at J, with 6 bases between the two ends. The CDR3 totals 11 residues. Germline assignment: CDR1 KGHSH and CDR2 LQKENI. CDR3 sequence reads: CASEQQETQYF. DNA of the CDR3: TGTGCCAGCGAACAACAAGAGACCCAGTACTTC.

This chain links TRBV28 with TRBJ1-3; 7 bases are a match to TRBD1. CDR3 length equals 16 residues. V lost 6 bases to trimming and J lost 4 bases; unmatched junction nucleotides: 12. CDR1 is MDHEN and CDR2 is SYDVKM in the germline V gene. The CDR3 reads CASRLQGGYTGNTIYF. CDR3 nucleotides: TGTGCCAGCAGGCTCCAAGGGGGCTACACCGGAAACACCATATATTTT.

The V and J genes are TRBV14 and TRBJ2-1; 13 nucleotides line up with TRBD2. Germline V gene data show CDR1 as SGHDN and CDR2 as FVKESK. This CDR3 contains 13 residues. J lost 15 bases, V lost 6 bases, and 8 bases had no gene match. CDR3 residues: CASSPRTSGSLFF. As DNA, the CDR3 is TGTGCCAGCAGTCCGAGGACTAGCGGGAGTCTGTTCTTC.

The gene calls are TRBV7-9 and TRBJ2-7, with a tentative D call TRBD2 (6 bases). The V and J ends lost 1 base and 6 bases respectively, with 10 bases between them. This CDR3 region has 13 residues. Germline V lookup: CDR1 SEHNR, CDR2 FQNEAQ (reference sequence). The CDR3 spells CASSLVEGSEQYF. CDR3 in DNA: TGTGCCAGCAGCTTAGTGGAGGGGAGCGAGCAGTACTTC.

V usage is TRBV7-9 and J usage is TRBJ2-5, with 8 bases fitting TRBD1. J gave up 5 bases and V 6 bases, and 11 bases lay outside the gene matches. Germline values: CDR1 SEHNR, CDR2 FQNEAQ (reference sequence). This CDR3 is built from 15 residues. The CDR3 nucleotides are TGTGCCAGCAGTACTATTCAGGGGGCATATGAGACCCAGTACTTC. Translated: CASSTIQGAYETQYF.

The chain combines TRBV19 with TRBJ2-7; D may be TRBD2 (6 bases). Trimming stripped 5 bases from V and 5 bases from J, with 19 bases between. The germline V gene encodes CDR1 LNHDA and CDR2 SQIVND (reference sequence). This CDR3 has 15 amino acids. The CDR3 loop is CASSDGSRNADEQYF. The CDR3 DNA is TGTGCCAGTAGTGACGGGAGTCGAAATGCGGACGAGCAGTACTTC.

The V and J genes are TRBV23-1 and TRBJ1-5; D not resolved. TRBV23-1 is labeled an ORF, and its function is uncertain. V shed 3 bases and J shed 0 bases, with 9 bases lying between them. The CDR3 runs 15 residues. CDR3: CASSQEFNSNQPQHF. DNA for the CDR3: TGCGCCAGCAGTCAGGAGTTTAATAGCAATCAGCCCCAGCATTTT.

V gene TRBV30 combines with J gene TRBJ2-5, with no clear D. Germline lookup yields CDR1 GTSNPN and CDR2 SVGIG (reference sequence). The germline V and J ends were trimmed by 3 bases and 0 bases, with 2 bases remaining between them. CDR3 length: 11 residues. The CDR3: CAWSYQETQYF. For the CDR3, the DNA is TGTGCCTGGAGCTACCAAGAGACCCAGTACTTC.

The gene calls are TRBV7-2 and TRBJ2-7; the match to TRBD2 covers 7 bases. Per the germline V gene, CDR1 is SGHTA and CDR2 is FQGNSA. The V and J ends lost 5 bases and 2 bases, in that order; junction bases with no gene match: 12. The CDR3 covers 16 residues. The CDR3: CASSVLPLAAPYEQYF. In DNA form, the CDR3 reads TGTGCCAGCAGCGTACTGCCTCTAGCGGCCCCCTACGAGCAGTACTTC.

The CDR3 DNA sequence: TGCGCCAGCAGCTTGGCCTACAGGGGACTGAACACTGAAGCTTTCTTT. Translation: CASSLAYRGLNTEAFF. The rearrangement uses TRBV5-1 and TRBJ1-1; 7 positions agree with TRBD1. CDR1 is SGHRS, CDR2 YFSETQ, per germline. The V segment lost 0 bases and the J segment 0 bases; nucleotides outside the gene matches: 5. This CDR3 region has 16 residues. Based on the CDR3 plus reference TRBV5-1 and TRBJ1-1, the full variable domain is KAGVTQTPRYLIKTRGQQVTLSCSPISGHRSVSWYQQTPGQGLQFLFEYFSETQRNKGNFPGRFSGRQFSNSRSEMNVSTLELGDSALYLCASSLAYRGLNTEAFFGQGTRLTVV.

This rearrangement joins TRBV6-5 to TRBJ2-5, with D hard to call. V gave up 5 bases and J gave up 7 bases, with 11 bases separating them. The CDR3 runs to 12 residues. Germline V gene sequence: CDR1 MNHEY, CDR2 SVGAGI. The CDR3 DNA sequence: TGTGCCAGCAGTCGTCCGGGTGGGACCCAGTACTTC. Residues: CASSRPGGTQYF.

The chain uses TRBV9 and TRBJ1-2; 9 bases are shared with TRBD1. The CDR3 extends over 15 amino acids. Germline CDR1 SGDLS, CDR2 YYNGEE. J lost 5 bases, V lost 2 bases, and 7 bases had no gene match. Written as DNA, the CDR3 is TGTGCCAGCAGCGTCGACAGGGGGAAGGGTTATGGCTACACCTTC. This codes for CASSVDRGKGYGYTF. The variable domain in full, completed from reference TRBV9 and TRBJ1-2, reads DSGVTQTPKHLITATGQRVTLRCSPRSGDLSVYWYQQSLDQGLQFLIQYYNGEERAKGNILERFSAQQFPDLHSELNLSSLELGDSALYFCASSVDRGKGYGYTFGSGTRLTVV.

DNA of the CDR3: TGCGCCAGCAGCTTGGGGGGGGGCCACTCTGGAAACACCATATATTTT. Its translation is CASSLGGGHSGNTIYF. V and J are TRBV5-1 and TRBJ1-3, with a tentative D call TRBD1 (6 bases). V was pared by 0 bases and J by 0 bases, with 10 bases between. CDR1 is SGHRS and CDR2 is YFSETQ in the germline V gene. CDR3 length: 16 amino acids.